These 7 T cell receptor beta chains originate from one sample sequenced in a study of cytomegalovirus exposure and HLA in healthy donors. The PCR had 60 Vbeta and 13 Jbeta primers. Data came from immunoSEQ multiplex PCR; TCRdb stores just in-frame clones and leaves some out. The sample carries 150,000 to 200,000 clones, more than 80% recorded once. Sequenced: PBMCs. These receptors all come from a boy younger than 18 in good health and CMV-seronegative.

V usage is TRBV7-4 and J usage is TRBJ1-5, with 9 positions matching TRBD1. This CDR3 region has 15 residues. The ends lost 5 bases at V and 6 bases at J; junction bases unmatched: 8. CDR1 is SGHVT and CDR2 is SQSDAQ in the germline V gene. DNA of the CDR3: TGTGCCAGCAGCCTAGGGGACAGGGCGGGTCAGCCCCAGCATTTT. Its protein is CASSLGDRAGQPQHF.

The V gene is TRBV19, the J gene TRBJ1-5; TRBD1 matches 10 bases. The junction had 9 bases not matched to a gene; V was cut back by 6 bases and J by 7 bases. The germline gives CDR1 LNHDA, CDR2 SQIVND (reference sequence). This CDR3 has 15 residues. As DNA, the CDR3 is TGTGCCAGTAGGACAGGGGGCGCGGGAGGGCAGCCCCAGCATTTT. Translating gives CASRTGGAGGQPQHF.

As to this clone: One end of the junction does not line up with germline, which may come from a read error. At the DNA level, this CDR3 is encoded by other sequences in the same sample as well. The rearrangement links TRBV29-1 to TRBJ1-1; tentatively, D is TRBD1 (6 bases). Per the germline V gene, CDR1 is SQVTM and CDR2 is ANQGSEA. CDR3 size: 14 residues. CDR3 residues: CSVPGRGGPTEAFF. The CDR3 region has the DNA TGCAGCGTTCCGGGTAGAGGGGGACCCACTGAAGCCTTCTTT.

This clone showed up just once. The gene calls are TRBV30 and TRBJ1-6; 7 nucleotides line up with TRBD1. Germline values: CDR1 GTSNPN, CDR2 SVGIG (reference sequence). With V trimmed by 2 bases and J by 7 bases, 8 bases remained unmatched. The CDR3 covers 15 residues. The CDR3 DNA follows: TGTGCCTGGAGTCAGGGACAGCCTCAGAATTCACCCCTCCACTTT. It encodes CAWSQGQPQNSPLHF. The full variable domain, in which reference TRBV30 and TRBJ1-6 provide the parts outside the CDR3, is SQTIHQWPATLVQPVGSPLSLECTVEGTSNPNLYWYRQAAGRGLQLLFYSVGIGQISSEVPQNLSASRPQDRQFILSSKKLLLSDSGFYLCAWSQGQPQNSPLHFGNGTRLTVT.

The genes are TRBV28 and TRBJ1-5; no clear D. CDR3 length: 13 amino acids. Looked up from germline, CDR1 is MDHEN and CDR2 is SYDVKM. Between the trimmed V and J ends, which lost 6 bases and 0 bases, there was a span of 6 bases. This CDR3 is CASREYSNQPQHF. Here the CDR3 DNA reads TGTGCCAGCAGGGAGTATAGCAATCAGCCCCAGCATTTT.

The chain employs TRBV10-3 and TRBJ2-7, with 11 positions matching TRBD1. The germline V gene has CDR1 ENHRY and CDR2 SYGVKD. The CDR3 has 15 amino acids. Trimming cost V 6 bases and J 5 bases; bases outside gene matches: 9. Written as DNA, the CDR3 is TGTGCCATCAGGAGGACAGGGGGCTCCGTGCACGAGCAGTACTTC. Its protein is CAIRRTGGSVHEQYF.

This chain's CDR3 is CAWNRRGPSGNTIYF. Here the CDR3 DNA reads TGTGCCTGGAATAGGCGGGGCCCCTCTGGAAACACCATATATTTT. The chain joins TRBV30 to TRBJ1-3; perhaps TRBD1 as D (5 bases). The germline V gene has CDR1 GTSNPN and CDR2 SVGIG (reference sequence). The CDR3 spans 15 residues. V lost 4 bases and J 0 bases, leaving 13 bases between the germline ends.